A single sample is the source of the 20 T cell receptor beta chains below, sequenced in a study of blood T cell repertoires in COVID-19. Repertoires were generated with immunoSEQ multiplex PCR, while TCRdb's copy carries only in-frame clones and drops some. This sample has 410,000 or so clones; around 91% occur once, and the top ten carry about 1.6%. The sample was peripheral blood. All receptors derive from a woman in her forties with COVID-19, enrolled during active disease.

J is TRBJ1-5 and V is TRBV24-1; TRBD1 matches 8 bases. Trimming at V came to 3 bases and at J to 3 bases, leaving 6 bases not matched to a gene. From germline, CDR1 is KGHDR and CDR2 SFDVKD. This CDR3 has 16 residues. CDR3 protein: CATSDPRTGYNQPQHF. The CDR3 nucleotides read TGTGCCACCAGTGATCCCCGGACAGGGTACAATCAGCCCCAGCATTTT.

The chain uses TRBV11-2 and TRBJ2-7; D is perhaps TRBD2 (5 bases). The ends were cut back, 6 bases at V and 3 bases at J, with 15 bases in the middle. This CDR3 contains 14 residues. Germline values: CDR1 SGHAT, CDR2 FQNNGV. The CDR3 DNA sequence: TGTGCCAGCAGGGTTAGGATCGACTACTACGAGCAGTACTTC. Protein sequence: CASRVRIDYYEQYF.

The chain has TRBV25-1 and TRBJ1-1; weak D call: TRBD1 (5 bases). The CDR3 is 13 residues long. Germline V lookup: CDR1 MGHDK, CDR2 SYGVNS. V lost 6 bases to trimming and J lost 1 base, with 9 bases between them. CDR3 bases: TGTGCCAGCAGCCGACAGCAGAACACTGAAGCTTTCTTT. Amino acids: CASSRQQNTEAFF.

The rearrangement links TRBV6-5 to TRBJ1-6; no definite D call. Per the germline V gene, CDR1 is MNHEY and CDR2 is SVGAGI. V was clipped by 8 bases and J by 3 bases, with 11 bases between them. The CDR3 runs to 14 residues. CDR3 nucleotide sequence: TGTGCCAGCGGCGGAGGAATCTATAATTCACCCCTCCACTTT. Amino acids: CASGGGIYNSPLHF.

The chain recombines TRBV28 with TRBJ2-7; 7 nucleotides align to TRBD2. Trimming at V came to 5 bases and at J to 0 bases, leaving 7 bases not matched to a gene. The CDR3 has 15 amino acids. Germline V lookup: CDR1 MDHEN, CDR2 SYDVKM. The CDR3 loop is CASSVSGISSYEQYF. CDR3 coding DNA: TGTGCCAGCAGTGTCAGCGGGATTAGCTCCTACGAGCAGTACTTC. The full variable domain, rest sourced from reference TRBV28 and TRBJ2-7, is DVKVTQSSRYLVKRTGEKVFLECVQDMDHENMFWYRQDPGLGLRLIYFSYDVKMKEKGDIPEGYSVSREKKERFSLILESASTNQTSMYLCASSVSGISSYEQYFGPGTRLTVT.

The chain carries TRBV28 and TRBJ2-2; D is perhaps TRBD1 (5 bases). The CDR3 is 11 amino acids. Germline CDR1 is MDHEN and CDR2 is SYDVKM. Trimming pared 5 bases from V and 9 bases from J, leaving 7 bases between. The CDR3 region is CASSGAWELFF. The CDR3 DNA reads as TGTGCCAGCAGTGGGGCTTGGGAGCTGTTTTTT.

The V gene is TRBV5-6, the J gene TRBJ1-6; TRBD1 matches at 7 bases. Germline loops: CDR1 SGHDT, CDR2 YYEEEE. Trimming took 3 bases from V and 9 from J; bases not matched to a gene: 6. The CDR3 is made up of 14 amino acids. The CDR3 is CASSSRQGISPLHF. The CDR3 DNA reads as TGTGCCAGCAGCTCACGACAGGGTATTTCACCCCTCCACTTT.

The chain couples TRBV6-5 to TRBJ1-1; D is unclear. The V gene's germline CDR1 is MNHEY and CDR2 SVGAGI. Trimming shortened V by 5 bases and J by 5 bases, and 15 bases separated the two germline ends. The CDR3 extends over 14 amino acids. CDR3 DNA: TGTGCCAGCAGTCGGAGGGTATTGGGGACTGAAGCTTTCTTT. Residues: CASSRRVLGTEAFF.

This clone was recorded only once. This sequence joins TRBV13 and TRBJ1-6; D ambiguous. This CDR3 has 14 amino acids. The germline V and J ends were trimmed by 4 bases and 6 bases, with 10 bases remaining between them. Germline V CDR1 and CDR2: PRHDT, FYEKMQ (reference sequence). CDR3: CASSSSQINSPLHF. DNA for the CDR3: TGTGCCAGCAGCTCCTCTCAGATTAATTCACCCCTCCACTTT. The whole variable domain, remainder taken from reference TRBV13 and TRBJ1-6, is AAGVIQSPRHLIKEKRETATLKCYPIPRHDTVYWYQQGPGQDPQFLISFYEKMQSDKGSIPDRFSAQQFSDYHSELNMSSLELGDSALYFCASSSSQINSPLHFGNGTRLTVT.

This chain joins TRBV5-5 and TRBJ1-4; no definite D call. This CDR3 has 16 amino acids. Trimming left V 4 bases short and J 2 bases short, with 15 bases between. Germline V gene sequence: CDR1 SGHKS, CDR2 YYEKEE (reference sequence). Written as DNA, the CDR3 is TGTGCCAGCAGCCCAGGACTATACCCGACTAATGAAAAACTGTTTTTT. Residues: CASSPGLYPTNEKLFF.

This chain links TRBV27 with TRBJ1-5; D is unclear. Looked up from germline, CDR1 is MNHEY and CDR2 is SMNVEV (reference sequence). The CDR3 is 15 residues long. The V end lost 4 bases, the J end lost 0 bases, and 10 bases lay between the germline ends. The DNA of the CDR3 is TGTGCCAGCAGTTCTCACAGTGGTAGCAATCAGCCCCAGCATTTT. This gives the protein CASSSHSGSNQPQHF.

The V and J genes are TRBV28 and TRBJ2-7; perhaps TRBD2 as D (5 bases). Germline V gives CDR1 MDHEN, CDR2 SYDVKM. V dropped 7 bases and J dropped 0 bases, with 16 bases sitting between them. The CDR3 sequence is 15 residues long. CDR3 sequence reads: CASKDGGRNSYEQYF. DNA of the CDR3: TGTGCCAGCAAGGATGGCGGGCGGAACTCCTACGAGCAGTACTTC.

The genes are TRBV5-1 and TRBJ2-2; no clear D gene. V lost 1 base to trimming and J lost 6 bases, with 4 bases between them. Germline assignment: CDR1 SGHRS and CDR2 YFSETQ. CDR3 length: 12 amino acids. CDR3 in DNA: TGCGCCAGCAGCTTGCCTTCCGGGGAGCTGTTTTTT. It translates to CASSLPSGELFF.

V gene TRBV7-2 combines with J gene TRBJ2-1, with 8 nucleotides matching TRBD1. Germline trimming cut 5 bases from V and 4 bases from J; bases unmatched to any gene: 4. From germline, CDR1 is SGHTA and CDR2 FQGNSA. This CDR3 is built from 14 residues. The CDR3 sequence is CASSLGQAYNEQFF. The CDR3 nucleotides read TGTGCCAGCAGCCTGGGACAGGCTTACAATGAGCAGTTCTTC.

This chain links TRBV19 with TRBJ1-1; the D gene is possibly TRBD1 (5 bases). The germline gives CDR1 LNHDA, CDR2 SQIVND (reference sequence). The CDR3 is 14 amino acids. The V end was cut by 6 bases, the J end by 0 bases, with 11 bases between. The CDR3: CASSLRGMNTEAFF. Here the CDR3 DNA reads TGTGCCAGTAGCTTAAGGGGCATGAACACTGAAGCTTTCTTT.

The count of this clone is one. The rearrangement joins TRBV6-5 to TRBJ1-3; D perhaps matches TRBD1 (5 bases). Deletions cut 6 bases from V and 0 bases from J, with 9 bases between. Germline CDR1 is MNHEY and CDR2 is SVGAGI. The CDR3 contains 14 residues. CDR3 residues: CASRGGSSGNTIYF. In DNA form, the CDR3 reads TGTGCCAGCAGGGGGGGGAGCTCTGGAAACACCATATATTTT.

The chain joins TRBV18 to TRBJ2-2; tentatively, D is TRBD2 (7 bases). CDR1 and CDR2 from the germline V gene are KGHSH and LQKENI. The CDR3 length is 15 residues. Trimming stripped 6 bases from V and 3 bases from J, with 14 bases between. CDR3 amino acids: CASSGAGADTGELFF. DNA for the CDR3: TGTGCCAGCTCCGGCGCGGGGGCGGACACCGGGGAGCTGTTTTTT.

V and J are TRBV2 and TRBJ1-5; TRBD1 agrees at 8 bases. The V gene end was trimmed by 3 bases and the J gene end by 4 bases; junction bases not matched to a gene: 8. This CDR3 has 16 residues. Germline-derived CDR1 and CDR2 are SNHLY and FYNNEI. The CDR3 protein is CASSETGQVRNQPQHF. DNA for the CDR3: TGTGCCAGCAGTGAGACGGGACAGGTTCGGAATCAGCCCCAGCATTTT.

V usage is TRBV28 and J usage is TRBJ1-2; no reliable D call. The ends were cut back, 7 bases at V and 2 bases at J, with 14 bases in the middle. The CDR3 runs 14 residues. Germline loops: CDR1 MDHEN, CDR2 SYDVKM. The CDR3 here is CASTFLNENYGYTF. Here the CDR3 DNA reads TGTGCCAGCACTTTTTTGAACGAGAACTATGGCTACACCTTC.

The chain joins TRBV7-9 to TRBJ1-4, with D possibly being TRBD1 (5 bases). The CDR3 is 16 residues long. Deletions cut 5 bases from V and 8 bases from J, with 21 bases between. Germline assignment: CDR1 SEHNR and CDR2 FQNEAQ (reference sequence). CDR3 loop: CASSLPGAGLSEKLFF. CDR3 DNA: TGTGCCAGCAGCCTACCCGGGGCGGGGTTAAGCGAAAAACTGTTTTTT.